This T cell receptor beta chain comes out of a study of blood T cell repertoires in COVID-19. The germline CDR1 and CDR2 sequences are SNHLY and FYNNEI. The CDR3 consists of 15 residues. Trimming cost V 2 bases and J 4 bases, with 14 bases left between them. Source study methods: Reference gene primer amplification in the assay estimated nucleated cell counts. TCRdb keeps only in-frame clones here, not all; method: immunoSEQ multiplex PCR. The D gene and trimming were derived from the DNA, and the V and J assignments and clone size from that table. The sample records more than 200,000 clones, over 80% being singletons. Categorization into cohorts depended on clinical history that participants reported. Someone with COVID-19 had been met by exposed participants within 2 weeks before study entry.

The clonotype comes from a woman aged 25 to 39 who had been exposed to COVID-19. V gene TRBV2 combines with J gene TRBJ1-1; D remains unclear. The sequenced sample consisted of PBMCs or T cells enriched from blood (not recorded which). The DNA of the CDR3 is TGTGCCAGCAGTGAAAAGACCCTCCCGGGCACTGAAGCTTTCTTT. Protein sequence: CASSEKTLPGTEAFF.